This T cell receptor (beta chain) came from a study of T cells in Graves' hyperthyroidism and ophthalmopathy. Study background: Peripheral blood was secured at the point of initial diagnosis, before any treatment.

Hyperthyroidism patients were newly diagnosed, had disease duration under 2 months, and were aged 18 to 65 years. When hyperthyroidism was first diagnosed, the blood sample was taken, preceding any ophthalmopathy symptoms. The V segment lost 5 bases and the J segment 2 bases; nucleotides outside the gene matches: 3. CDR3 size: 15 residues. In germline, CDR1 is MDHEN, CDR2 SYDVKM. Regarding the study as a whole: Most thyroid-expanded clonotypes above 0.001 were also found in blood.

The source material, RNA transcripts, was used to amplify TCR beta CDR3 regions. Using the HTBI primer set, a first-round RT-PCR was run on the TCR CDR3. Each CDR3 protein is one row after TCRdb ran MiXCR on the multiplex PCR reads. There are some 600,000 distinct CDR3 sequences in the sample; about 15% occur only once, and about 5.8% lies in the top ten. This clonotype was found many times. Its antigen is not identified. The clonotype originates from a woman between 25 and 40 years old with Graves' hyperthyroidism that later progressed to Graves' ophthalmopathy. Sequenced input: blood. The chain uses TRBV28 and TRBJ2-6; 7 bases agree with TRBD1. The CDR3 loop is CASSPDRAGANVLTF. CDR3 sequence (DNA): TGTGCCAGCAGTCCAGACAGGGCTGGGGCCAACGTCCTGACTTTC.